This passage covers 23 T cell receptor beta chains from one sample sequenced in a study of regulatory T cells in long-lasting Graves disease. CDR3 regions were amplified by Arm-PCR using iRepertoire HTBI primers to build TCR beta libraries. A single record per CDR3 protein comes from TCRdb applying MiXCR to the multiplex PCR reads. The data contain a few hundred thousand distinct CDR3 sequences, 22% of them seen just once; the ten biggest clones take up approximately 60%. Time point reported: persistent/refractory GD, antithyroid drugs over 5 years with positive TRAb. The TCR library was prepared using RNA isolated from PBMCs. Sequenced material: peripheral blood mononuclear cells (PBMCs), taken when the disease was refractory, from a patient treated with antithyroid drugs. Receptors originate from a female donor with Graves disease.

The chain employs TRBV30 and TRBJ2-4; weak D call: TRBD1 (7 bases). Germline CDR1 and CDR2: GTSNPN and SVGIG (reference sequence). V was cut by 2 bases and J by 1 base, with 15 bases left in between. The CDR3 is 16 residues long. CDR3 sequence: CAWSSGGSSAKNIQYF. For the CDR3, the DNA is TGTGCCTGGAGTTCAGGGGGGAGTTCGGCCAAAAACATTCAGTACTTC.

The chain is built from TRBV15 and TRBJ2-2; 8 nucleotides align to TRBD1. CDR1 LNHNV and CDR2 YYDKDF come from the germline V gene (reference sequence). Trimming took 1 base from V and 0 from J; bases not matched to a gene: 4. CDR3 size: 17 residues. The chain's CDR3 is CATSRVWTGSNTGELFF. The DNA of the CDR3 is TGTGCCACCAGCAGAGTCTGGACAGGGTCGAACACCGGGGAGCTGTTTTTT.

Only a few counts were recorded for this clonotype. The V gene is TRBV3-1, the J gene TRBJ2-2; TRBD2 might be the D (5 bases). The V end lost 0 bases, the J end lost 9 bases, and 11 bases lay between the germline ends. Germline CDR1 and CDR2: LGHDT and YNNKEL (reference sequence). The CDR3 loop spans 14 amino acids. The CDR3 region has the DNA TGTGCCAGCAGCCAAGATATCGGACTGCGGGAGCTGTTTTTT. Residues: CASSQDIGLRELFF.

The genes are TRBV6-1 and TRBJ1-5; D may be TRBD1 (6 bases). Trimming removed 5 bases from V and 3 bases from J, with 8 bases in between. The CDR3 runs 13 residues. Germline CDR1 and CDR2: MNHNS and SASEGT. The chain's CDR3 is CASSRTVNQPQHF. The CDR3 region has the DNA TGTGCCAGCAGTCGGACAGTCAATCAGCCCCAGCATTTT.

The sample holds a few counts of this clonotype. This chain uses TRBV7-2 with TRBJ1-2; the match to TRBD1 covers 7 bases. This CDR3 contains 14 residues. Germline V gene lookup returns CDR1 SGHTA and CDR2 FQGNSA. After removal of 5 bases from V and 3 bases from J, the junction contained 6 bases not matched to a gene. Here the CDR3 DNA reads TGTGCCAGCAGCGCCCCCGGGACAGACTATGGCTACACCTTC. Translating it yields CASSAPGTDYGYTF.

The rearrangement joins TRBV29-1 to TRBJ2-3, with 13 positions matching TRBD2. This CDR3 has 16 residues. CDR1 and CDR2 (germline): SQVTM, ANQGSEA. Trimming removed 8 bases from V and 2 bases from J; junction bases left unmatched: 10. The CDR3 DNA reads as TGCAGCTCGCGTGGGGGACTAGCGGGACCCACAGATACGCAGTATTTT. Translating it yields CSSRGGLAGPTDTQYF.

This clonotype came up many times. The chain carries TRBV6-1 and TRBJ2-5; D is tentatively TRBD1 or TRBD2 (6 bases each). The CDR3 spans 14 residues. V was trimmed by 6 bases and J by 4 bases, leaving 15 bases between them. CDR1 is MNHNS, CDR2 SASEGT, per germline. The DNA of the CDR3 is TGTGCCAGCAGAACCGTGGGGGGCGGAGAGACCCAGTACTTC. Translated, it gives CASRTVGGGETQYF.

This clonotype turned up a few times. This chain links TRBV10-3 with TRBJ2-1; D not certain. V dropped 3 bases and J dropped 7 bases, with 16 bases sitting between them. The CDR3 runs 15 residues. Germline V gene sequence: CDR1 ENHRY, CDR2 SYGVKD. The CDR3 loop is CAISEGFSSPNEQFF. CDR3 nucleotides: TGTGCCATCAGTGAAGGGTTTTCGTCCCCAAATGAGCAGTTCTTC.

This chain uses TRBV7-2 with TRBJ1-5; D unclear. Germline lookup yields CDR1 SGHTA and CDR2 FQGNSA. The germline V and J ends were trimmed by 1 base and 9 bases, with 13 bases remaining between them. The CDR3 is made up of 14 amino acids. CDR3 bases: TGTGCCAGCAGCTTAGGAAGCCAGGAGGGGCCCCAGCATTTT. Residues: CASSLGSQEGPQHF.

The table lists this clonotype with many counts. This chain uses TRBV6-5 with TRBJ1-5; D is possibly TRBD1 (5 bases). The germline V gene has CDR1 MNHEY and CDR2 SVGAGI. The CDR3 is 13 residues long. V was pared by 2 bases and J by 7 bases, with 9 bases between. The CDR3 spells CASSYDSGQPQHF. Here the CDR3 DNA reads TGTGCCAGCAGTTACGACAGTGGGCAGCCCCAGCATTTT.

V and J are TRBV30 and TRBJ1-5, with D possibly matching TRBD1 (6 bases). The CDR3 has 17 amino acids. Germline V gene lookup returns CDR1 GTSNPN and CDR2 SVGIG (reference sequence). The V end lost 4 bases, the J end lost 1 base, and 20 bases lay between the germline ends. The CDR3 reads CAWKDSLRFDSNQPQHF. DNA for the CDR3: TGTGCCTGGAAGGACAGCCTTAGATTCGACAGCAATCAGCCCCAGCATTTT.

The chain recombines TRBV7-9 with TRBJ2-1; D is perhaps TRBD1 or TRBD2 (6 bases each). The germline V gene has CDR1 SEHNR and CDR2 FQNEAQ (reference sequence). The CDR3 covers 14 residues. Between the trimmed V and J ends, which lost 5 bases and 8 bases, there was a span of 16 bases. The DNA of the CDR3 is TGTGCCAGCAGCCCAAGGGGGGAAGTGGATGAGCAGTTCTTC. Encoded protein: CASSPRGEVDEQFF.

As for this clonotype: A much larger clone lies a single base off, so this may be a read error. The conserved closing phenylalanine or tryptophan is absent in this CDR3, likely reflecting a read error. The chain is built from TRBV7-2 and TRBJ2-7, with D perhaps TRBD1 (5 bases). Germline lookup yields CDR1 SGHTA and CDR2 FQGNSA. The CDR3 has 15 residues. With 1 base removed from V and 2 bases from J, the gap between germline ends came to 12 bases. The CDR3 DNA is TGTGCCAGCAGCTTAGGAATGGGGCCCCCCTACGAGCAGTACCTC. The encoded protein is CASSLGMGPPYEQYL.

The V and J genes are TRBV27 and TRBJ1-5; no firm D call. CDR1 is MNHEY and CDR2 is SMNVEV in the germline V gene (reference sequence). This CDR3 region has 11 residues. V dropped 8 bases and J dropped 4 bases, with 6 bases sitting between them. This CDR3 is CASGENQPQHF. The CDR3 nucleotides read TGTGCCAGCGGAGAGAATCAGCCCCAGCATTTT.

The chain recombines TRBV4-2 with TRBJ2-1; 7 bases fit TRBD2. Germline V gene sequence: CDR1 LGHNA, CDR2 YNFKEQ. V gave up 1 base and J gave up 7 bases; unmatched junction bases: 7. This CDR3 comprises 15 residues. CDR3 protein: CASSQGTRVRNEQFF. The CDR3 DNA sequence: TGTGCCAGCAGCCAAGGGACTAGGGTGAGGAATGAGCAGTTCTTC.

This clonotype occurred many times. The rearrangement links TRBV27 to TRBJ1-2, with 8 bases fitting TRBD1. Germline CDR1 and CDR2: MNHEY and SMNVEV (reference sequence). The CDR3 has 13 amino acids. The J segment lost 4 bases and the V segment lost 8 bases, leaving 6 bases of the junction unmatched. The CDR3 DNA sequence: TGTGCCAGCCTCGGCGACAGGGGCTATGGCTACACCTTC. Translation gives CASLGDRGYGYTF.

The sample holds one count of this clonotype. CDR3 residues: CASSPVGVNEAFF. Here the CDR3 DNA reads TGTGCCAGCAGTCCGGTTGGGGTAAACGAAGCTTTCTTT. The rearrangement joins TRBV5-4 to TRBJ1-1; no clear D. V lost 5 bases to trimming and J lost 8 bases, with 16 bases between them. Germline values: CDR1 SGHNT, CDR2 YYREEE (reference sequence). The CDR3 consists of 13 residues.

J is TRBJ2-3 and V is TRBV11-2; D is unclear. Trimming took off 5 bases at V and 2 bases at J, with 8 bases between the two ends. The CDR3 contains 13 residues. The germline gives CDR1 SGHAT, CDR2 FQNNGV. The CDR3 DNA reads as TGTGCCAGCAGCGTCGGGTTCACAGATACGCAGTATTTT. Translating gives CASSVGFTDTQYF. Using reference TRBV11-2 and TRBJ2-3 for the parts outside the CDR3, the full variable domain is EAGVAQSPRYKIIEKRQSVAFWCNPISGHATLYWYQQILGQGPKLLIQFQNNGVVDDSQLPKDRFSAERLKGVDSTLKIQPAKLEDSAVYLCASSVGFTDTQYFGPGTRLTVL.

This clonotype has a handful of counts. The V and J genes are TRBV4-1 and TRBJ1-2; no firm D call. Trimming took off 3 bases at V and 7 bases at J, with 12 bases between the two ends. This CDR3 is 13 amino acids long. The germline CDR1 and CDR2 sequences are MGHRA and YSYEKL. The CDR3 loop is CASSHPGFGGYTF. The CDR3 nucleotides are TGCGCCAGCAGCCACCCGGGATTCGGTGGCTACACCTTC.

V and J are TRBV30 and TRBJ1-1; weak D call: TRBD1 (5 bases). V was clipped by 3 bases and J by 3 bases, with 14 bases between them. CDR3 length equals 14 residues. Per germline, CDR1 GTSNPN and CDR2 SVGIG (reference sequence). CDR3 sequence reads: CAWSNFQGYTEAFF. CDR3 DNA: TGTGCCTGGAGCAACTTTCAGGGTTACACTGAAGCTTTCTTT.

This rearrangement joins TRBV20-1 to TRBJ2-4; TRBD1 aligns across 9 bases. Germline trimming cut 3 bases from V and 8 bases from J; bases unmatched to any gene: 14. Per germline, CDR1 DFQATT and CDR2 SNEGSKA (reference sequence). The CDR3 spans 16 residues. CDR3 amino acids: CSASSAGQGDWDIQYF. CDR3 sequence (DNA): TGCAGTGCTAGTTCGGCGGGACAGGGTGATTGGGACATTCAGTACTTC.

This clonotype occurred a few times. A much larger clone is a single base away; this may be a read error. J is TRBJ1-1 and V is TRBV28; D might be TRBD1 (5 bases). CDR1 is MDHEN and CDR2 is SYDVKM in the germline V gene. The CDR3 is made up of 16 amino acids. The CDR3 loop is CANSSPGRSVYTEAFF. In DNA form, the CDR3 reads TGTGCCAACAGTTCCCCAGGGCGGTCGGTTTACACTGAAGCTTTCTTT.

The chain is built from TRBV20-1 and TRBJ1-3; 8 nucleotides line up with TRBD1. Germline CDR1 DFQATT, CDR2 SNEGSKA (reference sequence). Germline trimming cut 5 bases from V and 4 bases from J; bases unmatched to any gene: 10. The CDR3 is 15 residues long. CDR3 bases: TGCAGTGCTTTACCCGTGGACAGGGTGGGAAACACCATATATTTT. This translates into CSALPVDRVGNTIYF.